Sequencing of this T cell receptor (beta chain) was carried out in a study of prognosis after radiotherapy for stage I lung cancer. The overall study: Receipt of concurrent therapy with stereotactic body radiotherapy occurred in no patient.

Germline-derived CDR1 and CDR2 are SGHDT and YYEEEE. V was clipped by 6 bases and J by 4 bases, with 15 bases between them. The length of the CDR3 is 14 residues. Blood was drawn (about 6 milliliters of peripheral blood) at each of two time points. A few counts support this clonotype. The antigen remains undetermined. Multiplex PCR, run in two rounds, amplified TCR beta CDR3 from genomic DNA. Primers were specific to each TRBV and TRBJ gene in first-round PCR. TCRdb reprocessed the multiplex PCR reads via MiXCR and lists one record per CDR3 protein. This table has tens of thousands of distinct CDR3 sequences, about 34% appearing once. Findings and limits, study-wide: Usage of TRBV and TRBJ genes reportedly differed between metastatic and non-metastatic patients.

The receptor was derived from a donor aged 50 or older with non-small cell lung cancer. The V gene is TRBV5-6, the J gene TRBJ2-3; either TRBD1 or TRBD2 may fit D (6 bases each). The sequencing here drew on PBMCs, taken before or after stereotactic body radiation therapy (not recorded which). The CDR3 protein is CASMGGAGADTQYF. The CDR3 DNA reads TGTGCCAGCATGGGGGGCGCGGGTGCAGATACGCAGTATTTT.